The source of this T cell receptor beta chain is a study of T cell clones after liver transplantation. Overall study results and limits: Migration into the graft, not deletion, may explain lost graft donor-reactive T cells. Donor-reactive sequences fell more than third party-reactive ones, suggesting partial deletion.

The V and J ends lost 6 bases and 8 bases respectively, with 14 bases between them. This CDR3 is built from 13 residues. Germline V gives CDR1 LGHNT, CDR2 FRNRAP. The table came from immunoSEQ multiplex PCR; TCRdb's copy has only in-frame clones and leaves some out. Of around 100,000 clones listed, roughly 80% are singletons. Details on this clone: As yet, its antigen is unknown.

Sorting of unstimulated PBMCs yielded separate CD3+CD4+ and CD3+CD8+ fractions. This sample comprised CD4+ T cells from blood, obtained around 48 months after liver transplant. The chain joins TRBV12-5 to TRBJ2-1, with D possibly being TRBD1 (6 bases). The TCR originated in a human patient who received a liver transplant. Part of the T cells may come from the graft donor. Here the CDR3 reads CASGTLGGDEQFF. CDR3 nucleotides: TGTGCTAGTGGCACTCTAGGGGGTGATGAGCAGTTCTTC.